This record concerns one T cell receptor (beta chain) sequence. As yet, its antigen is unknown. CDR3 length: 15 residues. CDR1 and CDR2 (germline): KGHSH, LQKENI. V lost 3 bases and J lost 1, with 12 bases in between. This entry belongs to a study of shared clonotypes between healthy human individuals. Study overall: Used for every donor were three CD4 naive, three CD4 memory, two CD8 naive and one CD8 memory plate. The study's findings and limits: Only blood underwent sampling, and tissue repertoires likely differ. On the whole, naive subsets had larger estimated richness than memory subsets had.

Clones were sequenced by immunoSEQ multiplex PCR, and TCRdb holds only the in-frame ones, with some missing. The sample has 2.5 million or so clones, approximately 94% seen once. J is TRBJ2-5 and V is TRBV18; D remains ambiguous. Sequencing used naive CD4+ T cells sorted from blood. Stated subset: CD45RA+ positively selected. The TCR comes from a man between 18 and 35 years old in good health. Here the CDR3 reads CASSPNQAVQETQYF. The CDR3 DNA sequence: TGTGCCAGCTCACCGAATCAGGCGGTCCAAGAGACCCAGTACTTC.